Each of the 21 T cell receptor beta chains below was sequenced from the same sample in a study of breast tumors, draining lymph nodes, adjacent tissues. Using its own MiXCR run on the multiplex PCR reads, TCRdb lists one record per CDR3 protein. The sample includes roughly 100,000 distinct CDR3 sequences, less than 40% of them seen just once. Axillary draining lymph nodes of breast cancer patients supplied the node samples. Sequenced: axillary lymph node tissue. The receptors originated from a female donor with breast cancer. Some clones in this sample may be carry-over from other donors' samples.

This clonotype was seen repeatedly, ten times or more. The V and J genes are TRBV7-2 and TRBJ2-5, with 10 bases that match TRBD2. CDR3 length equals 17 residues. CDR1 SGHTA and CDR2 FQGNSA come from the germline V gene. J was trimmed by 1 base and V by 1 base; bases with no gene match: 6. The CDR3 DNA is TGTGCCAGCAGCTTAGTGGCTAGCGGGGGCTCCCAAGAGACCCAGTACTTC. This translates into CASSLVASGGSQETQYF.

The chain links TRBV11-2 to TRBJ2-1, with no clear D. Per the germline V gene, CDR1 is SGHAT and CDR2 is FQNNGV. This CDR3 region has 15 residues. Trimming shortened V by 6 bases and J by 4 bases, and 16 bases separated the two germline ends. CDR3 sequence: CASSSGVMPYNEQFF. The CDR3 nucleotides are TGTGCCAGCAGTAGTGGGGTGATGCCGTACAATGAGCAGTTCTTC.

This clonotype was detected ten times or more. The rearrangement uses TRBV11-3 and TRBJ2-1; 11 nucleotides agree with TRBD2. CDR1 SGHNT and CDR2 YENEEA come from the germline V gene. This CDR3 has 16 residues. The J segment lost 5 bases and the V segment lost 1 base, leaving 4 bases of the junction unmatched. The CDR3 spells CASSLGLAGIDNEQFF. The CDR3 DNA sequence: TGTGCCAGCAGCTTAGGACTAGCGGGGATCGACAATGAGCAGTTCTTC.

This clonotype has only a few counts. This sequence may be a read error, since a much larger clone differs from it by one base. The chain employs TRBV5-4 and TRBJ2-1; weak D call: TRBD2 (7 bases). V gave up 4 bases and J gave up 8 bases, with 19 bases separating them. The length of the CDR3 is 15 residues. The germline V gene encodes CDR1 SGHNT and CDR2 YYREEE (reference sequence). CDR3 sequence reads: CASSPLAAGVHEQFF. The CDR3 bases are TGTGCCAGCAGCCCGCTAGCGGCAGGGGTGCATGAGCAGTTCTTC.

The chain links TRBV5-6 to TRBJ1-1, with D possibly being TRBD1 (6 bases). Germline V CDR1 and CDR2: SGHDT, YYEEEE. Trimming left V 4 bases short and J 2 bases short, with 9 bases between. The CDR3 is made up of 13 amino acids. The CDR3 DNA follows: TGTGCCAGCAGCCGGACAGTTAACACTGAAGCTTTCTTT. As protein: CASSRTVNTEAFF.

This clonotype was observed at least ten times. The V call is TRBV7-9, the J call TRBJ2-2; 7 bases map to TRBD1. This CDR3 comprises 16 residues. With 2 bases clipped from V and 5 bases from J, the junction kept 8 bases outside the gene matches. Germline V CDR1 and CDR2: SEHNR, FQNEAQ (reference sequence). CDR3 amino acids: CASSLKNRGGTGELFF. The DNA of the CDR3 is TGTGCCAGCAGCTTAAAGAACAGGGGCGGAACCGGGGAGCTGTTTTTT.

Comment on this clonotype: Compared with germline, one end of the junction differs, possibly owing to a read error. The chain employs TRBV5-1 and TRBJ2-3, with D possibly being TRBD2 (5 bases). Germline V gene lookup returns CDR1 SGHRS and CDR2 YFSETQ. The CDR3 is made up of 15 amino acids. CDR3 DNA: TGCACCAGCAGCCCGGAGAGACTATCATTTGATACGCAGTATTTC. The encoded protein is CTSSPERLSFDTQYF.

This clonotype was seen only a few times. A clone one base away is much larger, so this may be a read error. The V and J genes are TRBV6-4 and TRBJ2-3; TRBD2 aligns across 12 bases. CDR3 length: 15 amino acids. The germline V gene encodes CDR1 MRHNA and CDR2 SNTAGT. Trimming took 5 bases from V and 4 from J; bases not matched to a gene: 4. CDR3 residues: CASSQLAGGPDTQYF. The CDR3 region has the DNA TGTGCCAGCAGTCAACTAGCGGGAGGACCAGATACGCAGTATTTT.

This clonotype has ten or more counts. An end of the junction differs from the germline gene, which may be a read error. V usage is TRBV20-1 and J usage is TRBJ2-1; D is undetermined. Germline CDR1 reads DFQATT; CDR2 reads SNEGSKA (reference sequence). CDR3 length equals 12 residues. DNA for the CDR3: TGCAGTGCTAGTCCCGGCCCAAATGAGCCGTTCTTC. Amino acid sequence: CSASPGPNEPFF.

This clonotype showed up many times. V is TRBV7-9 and J is TRBJ2-2, with 11 bases aligning to TRBD1. The CDR3 has 16 amino acids. V was pared by 8 bases and J by 1 base, with 6 bases of the junction left unmatched. Per the germline V gene, CDR1 is SEHNR and CDR2 is FQNEAQ (reference sequence). As DNA, the CDR3 is TGTGCCAGCCGTACGGGGACAGGGGGGAACACCGGGGAGCTGTTTTTT. This gives the protein CASRTGTGGNTGELFF.

This clonotype was observed a single time. This CDR3 fails to terminate in the conserved phenylalanine or tryptophan, so it likely reflects a read error. The DNA is left out, because the CDR3 cannot be placed on it with certainty; the CDR3 is given as TCRdb lists it. V gene TRBV5-1 combines with J gene TRBJ2-1; the table's TRBD2 call for D was not verified on the DNA. CDR1 is SGHRS and CDR2 is YFSETQ in the germline V gene. The CDR3 has 9 residues if both end residues are counted. Here the CDR3 reads CASSLVGPL.

This clonotype was detected many times. V usage is TRBV7-9 and J usage is TRBJ1-4; possible D gene TRBD1, 6 bases. V was trimmed by 2 bases and J by 5 bases, leaving 18 bases between them. This CDR3 spans 17 amino acids. Germline values: CDR1 SEHNR, CDR2 FQNEAQ (reference sequence). CDR3 region: CASSLFPTGVANEKLFF. CDR3 DNA sequence: TGTGCCAGCAGCTTATTCCCGACAGGCGTCGCAAATGAAAAACTGTTTTTT.

This clonotype occurred a few times. A much larger clone sits a single nucleotide away, making a read error possible. The chain couples TRBV6-5 to TRBJ1-3; unclear D gene. Germline V lookup: CDR1 MNHEY, CDR2 SVGAGI. Trimming cost V 5 bases and J 3 bases, with 14 bases left between them. This CDR3 spans 15 amino acids. The CDR3 nucleotides read TGTGCCAGCAGTCACGGCCGGGCAAATGGAAACACCATATATTTT. This gives the protein CASSHGRANGNTIYF.

This clonotype showed up many times. V is TRBV29-1 and J is TRBJ1-1, with a weak D call TRBD1 (6 bases). From germline, CDR1 is SQVTM and CDR2 ANQGSEA. V was pared by 3 bases and J by 5 bases, with 16 bases between. The CDR3 covers 14 residues. The CDR3 coding sequence is TGCAGCGTTGAGGGCCCAGCGAGGGGGACTGAAGCTTTCTTT. Its protein is CSVEGPARGTEAFF.

This clonotype was counted many times. This chain uses TRBV29-1 with TRBJ1-6; 7 nucleotides agree with TRBD1. The germline V gene encodes CDR1 SQVTM and CDR2 ANQGSEA. The CDR3 loop spans 13 amino acids. V dropped 5 bases and J dropped 5; count of bases not matched to a gene: 3. DNA of the CDR3: TGCAGCGTTCGCGACAGGGATAATTCACCCCTCCACTTT. Its translation is CSVRDRDNSPLHF.

This clonotype was picked up many times. DNA of the CDR3: TGTGCCAGCAGCTGGGATTTTAACTATGGCTACACCTTC. Translating gives CASSWDFNYGYTF. The rearrangement uses TRBV5-5 and TRBJ1-2; D unresolved. CDR1 is SGHKS and CDR2 is YYEKEE in the germline V gene (reference sequence). The CDR3 extends over 13 amino acids. V was cut by 3 bases and J by 1 base, with 7 bases left in between.

This clonotype has at least ten counts. This chain connects TRBV7-2 to TRBJ2-2; D not resolved. The CDR3 covers 16 residues. The V gene's germline CDR1 is SGHTA and CDR2 FQGNSA. Between the trimmed V and J ends, which lost 2 bases and 0 bases, there was a span of 10 bases. CDR3 nucleotides: TGTGCCAGCAGCTTATCCCCGAGCACGAACACCGGGGAGCTGTTTTTT. It codes for CASSLSPSTNTGELFF.

This clonotype was counted many times. J is TRBJ2-1 and V is TRBV19; 7 bases match TRBD2. The V gene's germline CDR1 is LNHDA and CDR2 SQIVND (reference sequence). The V segment lost 3 bases and the J segment 0 bases; nucleotides outside the gene matches: 14. The CDR3 covers 19 residues. As DNA, the CDR3 is TGTGCCAGTAGTATCTGGCGGGAGATAAGGGGCGGCTCCTACAATGAGCAGTTCTTC. It translates to CASSIWREIRGGSYNEQFF.

This clonotype was detected ten times or more. The genes are TRBV7-2 and TRBJ2-7; the match to TRBD2 covers 8 bases. The J segment lost 1 base and the V segment lost 2 bases, leaving 10 bases of the junction unmatched. CDR1 and CDR2 (germline): SGHTA, FQGNSA. The CDR3 loop spans 17 amino acids. Written as DNA, the CDR3 is TGTGCCAGCAGCTTATCGGCGTCGGGACTAGGATCCTACGAGCAGTACTTC. Amino acids: CASSLSASGLGSYEQYF. The whole variable domain, remainder taken from reference TRBV7-2 and TRBJ2-7, is GAGVSQSPSNKVTEKGKDVELRCDPISGHTALYWYRQSLGQGLEFLIYFQGNSAPDKSGLPSDRFSAERTGGSVSTLTIQRTQQEDSAVYLCASSLSASGLGSYEQYFGPGTRLTVT.

For this clonotype: This may come from a read error, since a much larger clone is one base off. The rearrangement uses TRBV20-1 and TRBJ1-1; perhaps TRBD1 as D (5 bases). CDR3 length: 12 amino acids. V lost 5 bases, J lost 1 base, and 8 bases lay in between. Germline CDR1 DFQATT, CDR2 SNEGSKA (reference sequence). The CDR3 sequence is CSAGGKNTEAFF. The DNA for the CDR3 is TGCAGTGCTGGGGGGAAGAACACTGAAGCTTTCTTT.

This clonotype was counted many times. The CDR3 DNA is TGTGCCAGCAGTGTAGGGGGCAATCAGCCCCAGCATTTT. It translates to CASSVGGNQPQHF. This chain connects TRBV2 to TRBJ1-5; tentatively, D is TRBD1 (5 bases). This CDR3 is 13 amino acids long. Germline CDR1 is SNHLY and CDR2 is FYNNEI. Trimming took 4 bases from V and 2 from J, leaving 6 bases between them.